The entry that follows covers one T cell receptor (beta chain) sequence. The target antigen is unknown. Sequencing of DNA taken from cultured CD4+ T cells relied on the Oncomine TCR Beta short-read assay. TCRdb independently ran MiXCR on the PCR reads; one entry per CDR3 protein. The table records tens of thousands of distinct CDR3 sequences, roughly 74% of them present only once. This sample is drawn from a study of vaccination and CD4 T cells after COVID-19. Study-level information: Cells were stimulated with overlapping spike peptide pools from SARS-CoV-2, HCoV-NL63, HCoV-OC43 and HCoV-229E.

The CDR3 runs 12 residues. CDR1 is MNHNS, CDR2 SASEGT, per germline. Trimming took 4 bases from V and 8 from J, leaving 11 bases between them. Specified treatment: approximately 10-day PBMC culture with coronavirus spike peptide pools or control peptides (ViraFEST assay). The TCR comes from a human donor who had recovered from COVID-19. Sequenced material: CD4+ T cells from blood, cultured in vitro. J is TRBJ1-1 and V is TRBV6-1; D uncertain. DNA for the CDR3: TGTGCCAGCAGTGTAGGCAGTATAGAAGCTTTCTTT. Residues: CASSVGSIEAFF.